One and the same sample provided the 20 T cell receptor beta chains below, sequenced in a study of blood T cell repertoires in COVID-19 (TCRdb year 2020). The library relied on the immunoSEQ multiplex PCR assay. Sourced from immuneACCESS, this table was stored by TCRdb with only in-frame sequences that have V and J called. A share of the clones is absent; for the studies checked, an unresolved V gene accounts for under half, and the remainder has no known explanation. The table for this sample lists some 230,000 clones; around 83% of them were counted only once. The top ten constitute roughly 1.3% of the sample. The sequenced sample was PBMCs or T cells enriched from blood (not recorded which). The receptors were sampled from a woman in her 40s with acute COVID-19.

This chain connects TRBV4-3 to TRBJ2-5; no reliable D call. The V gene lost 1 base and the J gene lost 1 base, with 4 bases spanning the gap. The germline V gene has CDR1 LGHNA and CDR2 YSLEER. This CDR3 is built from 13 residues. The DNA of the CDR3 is TGCGCCAGCAGCCAAGGGCCCCAAGAGACCCAGTACTTC. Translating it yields CASSQGPQETQYF.

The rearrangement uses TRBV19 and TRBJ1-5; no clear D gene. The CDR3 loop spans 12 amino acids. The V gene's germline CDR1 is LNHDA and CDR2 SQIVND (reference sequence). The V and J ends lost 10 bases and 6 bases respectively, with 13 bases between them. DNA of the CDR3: TGTGCCACCAGGATCGGAGGTCAGCCCCAGCATTTT. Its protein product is CATRIGGQPQHF.

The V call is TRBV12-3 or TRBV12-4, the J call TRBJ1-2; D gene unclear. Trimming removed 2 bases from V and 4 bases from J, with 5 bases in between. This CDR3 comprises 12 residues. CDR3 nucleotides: TGTGCCAGCAGTTTAACCAGCTATGGCTACACCTTC. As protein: CASSLTSYGYTF.

The CDR3: CASSSGQGIGQPQHF. Here the CDR3 DNA reads TGCGCCAGCAGCTCCGGACAGGGAATTGGTCAGCCCCAGCATTTT. This chain joins TRBV5-1 and TRBJ1-5, with 8 bases aligning to TRBD1. This CDR3 spans 15 amino acids. CDR1 and CDR2 from the germline V gene are SGHRS and YFSETQ. J lost 6 bases, V lost 3 bases, and 8 bases had no gene match.

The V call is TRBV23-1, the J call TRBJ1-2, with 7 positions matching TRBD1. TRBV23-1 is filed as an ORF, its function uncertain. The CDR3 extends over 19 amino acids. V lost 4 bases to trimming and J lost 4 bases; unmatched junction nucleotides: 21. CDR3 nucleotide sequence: TGCGCCAGCAGTCGTACTTACACGAAACAGGGGCCTCTTGGCTATGGCTACACCTTC. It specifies CASSRTYTKQGPLGYGYTF.

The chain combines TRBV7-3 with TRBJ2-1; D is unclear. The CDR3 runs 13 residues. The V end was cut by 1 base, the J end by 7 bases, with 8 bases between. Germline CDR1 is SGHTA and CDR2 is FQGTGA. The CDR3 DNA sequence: TGTGCCAGCAGCTTAAGCCCCGGGAATGAGCAGTTCTTC. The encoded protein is CASSLSPGNEQFF.

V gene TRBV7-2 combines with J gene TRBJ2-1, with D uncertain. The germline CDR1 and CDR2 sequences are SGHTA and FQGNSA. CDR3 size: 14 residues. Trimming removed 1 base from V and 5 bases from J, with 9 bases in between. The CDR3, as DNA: TGTGCCAGCAGCTTAGGAGGCGGAAACAATGAGCAGTTCTTC. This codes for CASSLGGGNNEQFF.

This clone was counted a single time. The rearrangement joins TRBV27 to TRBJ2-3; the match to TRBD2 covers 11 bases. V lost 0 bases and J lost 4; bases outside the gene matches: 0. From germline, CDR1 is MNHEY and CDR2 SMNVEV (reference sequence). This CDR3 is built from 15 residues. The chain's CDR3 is CASSLSSGGADTQYF. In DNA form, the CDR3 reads TGTGCCAGCAGTTTATCTAGCGGGGGGGCAGATACGCAGTATTTT.

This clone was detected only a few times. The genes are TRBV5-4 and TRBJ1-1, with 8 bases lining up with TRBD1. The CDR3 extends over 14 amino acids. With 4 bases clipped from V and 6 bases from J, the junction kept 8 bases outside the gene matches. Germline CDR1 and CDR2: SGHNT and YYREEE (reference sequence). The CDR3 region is CASSGQGINAEAFF. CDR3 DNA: TGTGCCAGCAGCGGACAGGGTATAAATGCTGAAGCTTTCTTT.

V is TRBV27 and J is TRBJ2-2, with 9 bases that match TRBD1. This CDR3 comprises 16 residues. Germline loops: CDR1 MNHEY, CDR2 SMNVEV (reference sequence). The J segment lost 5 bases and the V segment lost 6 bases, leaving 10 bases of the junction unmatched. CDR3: CASRARDRDATGELFF. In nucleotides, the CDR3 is TGTGCCAGCAGAGCCCGGGACAGGGATGCGACCGGGGAGCTGTTTTTT.

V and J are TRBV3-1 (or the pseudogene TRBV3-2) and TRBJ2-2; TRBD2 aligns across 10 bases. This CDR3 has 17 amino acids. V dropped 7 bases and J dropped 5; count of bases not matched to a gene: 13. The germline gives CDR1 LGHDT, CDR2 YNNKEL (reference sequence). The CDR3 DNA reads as TGTGCCAGCACTATTGGGCTAGCGGGAGTTAAAACCGGGGAGCTGTTTTTT. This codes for CASTIGLAGVKTGELFF.

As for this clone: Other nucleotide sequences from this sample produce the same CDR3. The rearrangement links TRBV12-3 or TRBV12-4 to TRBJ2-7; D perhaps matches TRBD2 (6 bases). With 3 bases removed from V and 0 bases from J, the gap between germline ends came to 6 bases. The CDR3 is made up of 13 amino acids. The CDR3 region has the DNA TGTGCCAGCAGTTTGGGGGGCTCCTACGAGCAGTACTTC. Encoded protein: CASSLGGSYEQYF.

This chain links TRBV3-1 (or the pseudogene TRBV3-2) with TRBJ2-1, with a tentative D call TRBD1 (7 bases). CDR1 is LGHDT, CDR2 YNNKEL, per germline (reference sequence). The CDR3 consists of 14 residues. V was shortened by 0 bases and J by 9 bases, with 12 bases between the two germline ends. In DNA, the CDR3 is TGTGCCAGCAGCCAAGAAAATCAGGGGGGTGAGCAGTTCTTC. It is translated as CASSQENQGGEQFF.

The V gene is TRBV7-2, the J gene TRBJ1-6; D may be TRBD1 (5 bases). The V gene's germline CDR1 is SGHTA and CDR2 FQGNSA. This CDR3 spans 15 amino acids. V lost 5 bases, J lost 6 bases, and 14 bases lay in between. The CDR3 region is CASSPRGLFNSPLHF. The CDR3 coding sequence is TGTGCCAGCAGCCCTCGGGGACTGTTTAATTCACCCCTCCACTTT.

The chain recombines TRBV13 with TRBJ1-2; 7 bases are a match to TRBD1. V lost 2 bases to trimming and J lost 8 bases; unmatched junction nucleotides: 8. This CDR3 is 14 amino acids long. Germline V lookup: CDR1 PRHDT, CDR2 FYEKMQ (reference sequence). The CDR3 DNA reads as TGTGCCAGCAGCTTAACAACAGGGGTGGGAGGCTACACCTTC. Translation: CASSLTTGVGGYTF.

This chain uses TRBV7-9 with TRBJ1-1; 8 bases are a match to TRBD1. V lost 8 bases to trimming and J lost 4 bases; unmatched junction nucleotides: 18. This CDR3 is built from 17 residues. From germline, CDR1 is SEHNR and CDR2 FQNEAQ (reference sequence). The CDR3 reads CASRLSLMTGVTTEAFF. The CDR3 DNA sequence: TGTGCCAGCCGACTAAGTTTGATGACAGGGGTGACCACTGAAGCTTTCTTT.

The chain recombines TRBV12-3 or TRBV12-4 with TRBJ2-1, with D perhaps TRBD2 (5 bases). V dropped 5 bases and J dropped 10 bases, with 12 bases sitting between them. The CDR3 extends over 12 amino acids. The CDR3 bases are TGTGCCAGCAGTCCGCAGAGGGAAGAGCAGTTCTTC. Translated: CASSPQREEQFF.

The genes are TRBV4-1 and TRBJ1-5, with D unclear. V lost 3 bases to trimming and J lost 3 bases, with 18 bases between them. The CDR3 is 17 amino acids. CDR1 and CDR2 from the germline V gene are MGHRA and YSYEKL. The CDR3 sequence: CASSHKPFRGTNQPQHF. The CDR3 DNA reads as TGCGCCAGCAGCCACAAACCCTTCCGGGGTACCAATCAGCCCCAGCATTTT.

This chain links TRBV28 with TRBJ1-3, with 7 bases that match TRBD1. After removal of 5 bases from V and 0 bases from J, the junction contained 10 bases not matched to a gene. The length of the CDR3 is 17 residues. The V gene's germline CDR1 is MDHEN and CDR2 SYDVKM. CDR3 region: CASSTEGQTYSGNTIYF. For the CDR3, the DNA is TGTGCCAGCAGTACCGAGGGACAGACCTACTCTGGAAACACCATATATTTT. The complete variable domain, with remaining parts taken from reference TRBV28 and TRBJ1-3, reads DVKVTQSSRYLVKRTGEKVFLECVQDMDHENMFWYRQDPGLGLRLIYFSYDVKMKEKGDIPEGYSVSREKKERFSLILESASTNQTSMYLCASSTEGQTYSGNTIYFGEGSWLTVV.

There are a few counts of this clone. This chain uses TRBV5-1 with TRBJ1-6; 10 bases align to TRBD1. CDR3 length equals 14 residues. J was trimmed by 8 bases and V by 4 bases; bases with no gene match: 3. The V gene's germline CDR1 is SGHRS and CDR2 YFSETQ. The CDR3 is CASSTGQGDSPLHF. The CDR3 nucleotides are TGCGCCAGCAGCACCGGACAGGGGGATTCACCCCTCCACTTT. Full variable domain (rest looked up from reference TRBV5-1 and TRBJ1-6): KAGVTQTPRYLIKTRGQQVTLSCSPISGHRSVSWYQQTPGQGLQFLFEYFSETQRNKGNFPGRFSGRQFSNSRSEMNVSTLELGDSALYLCASSTGQGDSPLHFGNGTRLTVT.